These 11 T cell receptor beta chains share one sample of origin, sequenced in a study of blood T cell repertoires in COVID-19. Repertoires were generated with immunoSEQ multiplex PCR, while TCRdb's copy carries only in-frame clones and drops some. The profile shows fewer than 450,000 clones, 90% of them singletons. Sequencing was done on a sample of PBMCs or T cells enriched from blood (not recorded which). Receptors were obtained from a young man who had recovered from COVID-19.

CDR3 loop: CASNEEGHQYEQYF. The CDR3 nucleotides are TGTGCCAGCAACGAAGAGGGACACCAGTACGAGCAGTACTTC. The chain carries TRBV2 and TRBJ2-7; D perhaps matches TRBD1 (6 bases). Per germline, CDR1 SNHLY and CDR2 FYNNEI. The length of the CDR3 is 14 residues. V lost 7 bases to trimming and J lost 4 bases, with 17 bases between them.

CDR3 loop: CASTGGPKRGYEKLFF. CDR3 DNA: TGTGCCAGCACCGGCGGGCCAAAACGGGGTTATGAAAAACTGTTTTTT. The chain combines TRBV28 with TRBJ1-4; D gene uncertain. Germline V gives CDR1 MDHEN, CDR2 SYDVKM. This CDR3 has 16 residues. The V end lost 7 bases, the J end lost 6 bases, and 21 bases lay between the germline ends.

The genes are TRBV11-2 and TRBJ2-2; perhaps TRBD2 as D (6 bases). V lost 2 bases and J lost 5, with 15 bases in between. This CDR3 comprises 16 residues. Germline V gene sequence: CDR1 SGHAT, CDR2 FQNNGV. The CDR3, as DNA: TGTGCCAGCAGCTTACTTCCCGGGAGAGGGACCGGGGAGCTGTTTTTT. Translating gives CASSLLPGRGTGELFF.

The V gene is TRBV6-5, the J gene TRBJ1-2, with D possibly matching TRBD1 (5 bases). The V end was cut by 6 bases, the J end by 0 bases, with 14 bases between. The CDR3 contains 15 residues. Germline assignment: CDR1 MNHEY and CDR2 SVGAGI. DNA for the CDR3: TGTGCCAGCAGCCACAGGTCCTTAGCTAACTATGGCTACACCTTC. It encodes CASSHRSLANYGYTF.

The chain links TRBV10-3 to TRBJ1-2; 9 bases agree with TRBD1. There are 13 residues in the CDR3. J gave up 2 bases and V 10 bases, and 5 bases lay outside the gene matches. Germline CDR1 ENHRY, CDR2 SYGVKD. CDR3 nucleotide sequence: TGTGCCACCACGGGACAGGGAAACTATGGCTACACCTTC. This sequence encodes CATTGQGNYGYTF.

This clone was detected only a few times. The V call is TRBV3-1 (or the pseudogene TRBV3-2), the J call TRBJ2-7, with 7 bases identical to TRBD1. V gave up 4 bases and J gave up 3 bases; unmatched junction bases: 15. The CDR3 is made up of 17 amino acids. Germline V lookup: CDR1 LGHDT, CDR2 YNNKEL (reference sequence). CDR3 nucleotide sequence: TGTGCCAGCAGCCCGAAGTCCTCCCTCGACAGGGACTACGAGCAGTACTTC. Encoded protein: CASSPKSSLDRDYEQYF.

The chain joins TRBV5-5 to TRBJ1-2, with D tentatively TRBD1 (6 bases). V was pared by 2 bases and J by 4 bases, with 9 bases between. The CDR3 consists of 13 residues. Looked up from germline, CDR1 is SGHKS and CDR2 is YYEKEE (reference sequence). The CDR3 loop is CASSLTGTYGYTF. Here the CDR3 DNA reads TGTGCCAGCAGCTTAACAGGGACCTATGGCTACACCTTC. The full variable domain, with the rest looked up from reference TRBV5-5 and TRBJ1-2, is DAGVTQSPTHLIKTRGQQVTLRCSPISGHKSVSWYQQVLGQGPQFIFQYYEKEERGRGNFPDRFSARQFPNYSSELNVNALLLGDSALYLCASSLTGTYGYTFGSGTRLTVV.

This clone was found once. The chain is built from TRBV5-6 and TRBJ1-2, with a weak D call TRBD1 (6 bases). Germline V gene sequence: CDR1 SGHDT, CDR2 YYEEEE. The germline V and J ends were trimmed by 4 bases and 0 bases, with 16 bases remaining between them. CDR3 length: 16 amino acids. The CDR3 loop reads CASSQNGGATNYGYTF. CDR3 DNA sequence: TGTGCCAGCAGCCAAAACGGGGGGGCGACTAACTATGGCTACACCTTC. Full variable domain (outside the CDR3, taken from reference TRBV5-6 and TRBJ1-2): DAGVTQSPTHLIKTRGQQVTLRCSPKSGHDTVSWYQQALGQGPQFIFQYYEEEERQRGNFPDRFSGHQFPNYSSELNVNALLLGDSALYLCASSQNGGATNYGYTFGSGTRLTVV.

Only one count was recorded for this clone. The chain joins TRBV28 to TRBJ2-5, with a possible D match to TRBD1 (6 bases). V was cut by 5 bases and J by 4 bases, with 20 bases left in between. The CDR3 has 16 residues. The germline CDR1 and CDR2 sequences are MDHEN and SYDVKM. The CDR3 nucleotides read TGTGCCAGCAGTCCAATCACCCAAGGACAGCCAGAGACCCAGTACTTC. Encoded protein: CASSPITQGQPETQYF.

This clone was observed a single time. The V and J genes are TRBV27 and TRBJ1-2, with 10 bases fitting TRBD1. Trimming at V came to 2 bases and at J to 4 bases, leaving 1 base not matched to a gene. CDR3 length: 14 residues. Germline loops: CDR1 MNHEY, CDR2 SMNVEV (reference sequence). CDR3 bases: TGTGCCAGCAGTTTAGGACAGGGGGGCTATGGCTACACCTTC. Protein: CASSLGQGGYGYTF.

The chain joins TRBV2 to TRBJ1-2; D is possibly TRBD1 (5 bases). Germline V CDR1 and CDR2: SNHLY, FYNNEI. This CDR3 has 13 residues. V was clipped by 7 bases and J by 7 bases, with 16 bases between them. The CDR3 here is CASTPFGGGGYTF. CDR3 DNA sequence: TGTGCCAGCACGCCGTTTGGGGGGGGTGGCTACACCTTC.